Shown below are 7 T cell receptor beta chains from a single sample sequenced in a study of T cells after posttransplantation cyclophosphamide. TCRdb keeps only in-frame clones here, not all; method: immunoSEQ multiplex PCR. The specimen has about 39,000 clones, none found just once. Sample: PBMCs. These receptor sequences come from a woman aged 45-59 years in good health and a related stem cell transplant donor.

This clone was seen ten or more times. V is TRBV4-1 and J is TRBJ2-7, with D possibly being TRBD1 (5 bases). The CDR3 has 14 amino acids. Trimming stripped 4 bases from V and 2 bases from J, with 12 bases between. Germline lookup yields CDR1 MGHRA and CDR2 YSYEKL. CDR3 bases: TGCGCCAGCAGCCCCGTTCAGGGAACCTACGAGCAGTACTTC. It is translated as CASSPVQGTYEQYF.

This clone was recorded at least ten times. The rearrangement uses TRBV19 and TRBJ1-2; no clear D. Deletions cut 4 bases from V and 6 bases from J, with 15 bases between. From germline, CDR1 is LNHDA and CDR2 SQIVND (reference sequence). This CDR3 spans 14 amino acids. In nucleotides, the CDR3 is TGTGCCAGTAGTACGTCATGGGTCGAGGATGGCTACACCTTC. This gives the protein CASSTSWVEDGYTF.

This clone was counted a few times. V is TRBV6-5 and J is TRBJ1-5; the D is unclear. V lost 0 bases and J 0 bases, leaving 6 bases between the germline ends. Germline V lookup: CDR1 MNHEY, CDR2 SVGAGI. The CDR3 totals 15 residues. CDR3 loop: CASSYSGGSNQPQHF. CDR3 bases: TGTGCCAGCAGTTACTCCGGAGGTAGCAATCAGCCCCAGCATTTT.

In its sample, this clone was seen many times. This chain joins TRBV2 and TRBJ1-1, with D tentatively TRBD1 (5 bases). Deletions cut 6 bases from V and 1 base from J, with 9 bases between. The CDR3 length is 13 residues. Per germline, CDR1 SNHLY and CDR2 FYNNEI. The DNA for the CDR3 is TGTGCCAGCAGGGCCGGGGGGAACACTGAAGCTTTCTTT. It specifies CASRAGGNTEAFF.

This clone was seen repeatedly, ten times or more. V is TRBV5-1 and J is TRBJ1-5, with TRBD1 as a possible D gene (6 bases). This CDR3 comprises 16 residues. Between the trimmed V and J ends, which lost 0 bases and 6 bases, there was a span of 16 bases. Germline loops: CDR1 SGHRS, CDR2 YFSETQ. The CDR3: CASSLGTADGSQPQHF. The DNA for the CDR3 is TGCGCCAGCAGCTTGGGGACAGCCGATGGGAGTCAGCCCCAGCATTTT. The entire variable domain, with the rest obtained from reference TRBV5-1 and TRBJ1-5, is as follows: KAGVTQTPRYLIKTRGQQVTLSCSPISGHRSVSWYQQTPGQGLQFLFEYFSETQRNKGNFPGRFSGRQFSNSRSEMNVSTLELGDSALYLCASSLGTADGSQPQHFGDGTRLSIL.

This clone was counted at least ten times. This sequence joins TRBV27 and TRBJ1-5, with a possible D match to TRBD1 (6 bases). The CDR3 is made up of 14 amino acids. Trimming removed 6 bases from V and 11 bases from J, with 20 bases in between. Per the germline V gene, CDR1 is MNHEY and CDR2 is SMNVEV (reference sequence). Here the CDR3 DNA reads TGTGCCAGCAGCACCGGACAGTTCCGAAGGGCCCAGCATTTT. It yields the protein CASSTGQFRRAQHF.

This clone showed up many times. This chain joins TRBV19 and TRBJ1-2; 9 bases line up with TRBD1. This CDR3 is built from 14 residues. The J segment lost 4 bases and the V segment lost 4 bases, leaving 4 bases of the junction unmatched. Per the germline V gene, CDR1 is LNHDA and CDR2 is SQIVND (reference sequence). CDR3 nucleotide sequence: TGTGCCAGTAGTAGGGGACAGGGTGGCTATGGCTACACCTTC. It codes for CASSRGQGGYGYTF.